The 17 T cell receptor beta chains reported below all come from one sample, sequenced in a study of radiotherapy plus CTLA-4 blockade in lung cancer. TCRdb's table, derived via immunoSEQ multiplex PCR, lists solely in-frame clones and lacks some. The sample lists over 75,000 clones; roughly 85% were seen once. Specimen: peripheral blood, collected from a patient treated with radiotherapy plus ipilimumab. Receptors originate from a human donor with non-small cell lung cancer who had stable disease on radiotherapy plus ipilimumab.

V gene TRBV4-1 combines with J gene TRBJ1-5; D remains unclear. V dropped 0 bases and J dropped 0 bases, with 12 bases sitting between them. Germline V CDR1 and CDR2: MGHRA, YSYEKL. CDR3 length: 17 residues. CDR3 in amino acids: CASSQDSSSGSNQPQHF. DNA for the CDR3: TGCGCCAGCAGCCAAGATTCCTCGTCGGGTAGCAATCAGCCCCAGCATTTT.

The chain uses TRBV18 and TRBJ2-7, with no clear D. V was pared by 0 bases and J by 0 bases, with 6 bases between. CDR3 size: 14 residues. Germline V CDR1 and CDR2: KGHSH, LQKENI. CDR3 in DNA: TGTGCCAGCTCACCACCCACCTCCTCCTACGAGCAGTACTTC. Encoded protein: CASSPPTSSYEQYF.

J is TRBJ2-3 and V is TRBV2; no definite D call. Germline V gene sequence: CDR1 SNHLY, CDR2 FYNNEI. This CDR3 region has 13 residues. The V and J ends lost 4 bases and 2 bases respectively, with 7 bases between them. The CDR3 DNA reads TGTGCCAGCAGTGCTCCCTTCACAGATACGCAGTATTTT. Its translation: CASSAPFTDTQYF.

The CDR3 DNA follows: TGTGCCTGGACCCTCGGGGAGGCACCCCTCCACTTT. Its translation: CAWTLGEAPLHF. V is TRBV30 and J is TRBJ1-6; the D is unclear. CDR3 size: 12 residues. From germline, CDR1 is GTSNPN and CDR2 SVGIG (reference sequence). Trimming left V 4 bases short and J 11 bases short, with 12 bases between.

The CDR3: CASSPLSGRLVQYEQYF. The CDR3 DNA is TGTGCCAGCAGCCCCCTCTCAGGGAGGCTAGTGCAGTACGAGCAGTACTTC. The chain has TRBV7-2 and TRBJ2-7, with D perhaps TRBD2 (6 bases). The germline V gene encodes CDR1 SGHTA and CDR2 FQGNSA. V lost 5 bases, J lost 4 bases, and 24 bases lay in between. The CDR3 extends over 17 amino acids. The entire variable domain, with the rest obtained from reference TRBV7-2 and TRBJ2-7, is as follows: GAGVSQSPSNKVTEKGKDVELRCDPISGHTALYWYRQSLGQGLEFLIYFQGNSAPDKSGLPSDRFSAERTGGSVSTLTIQRTQQEDSAVYLCASSPLSGRLVQYEQYFGPGTRLTVT.

This clone appeared a few times. V gene TRBV19 combines with J gene TRBJ1-6; D not certain. Germline lookup yields CDR1 LNHDA and CDR2 SQIVND (reference sequence). The CDR3 has 12 amino acids. The V end was cut by 5 bases, the J end by 7 bases, with 6 bases between. The CDR3: CASSPPNSPLHF. The CDR3, as DNA: TGTGCCAGTAGTCCCCCCAATTCACCCCTCCACTTT.

The rearrangement joins TRBV18 to TRBJ2-1, with D perhaps TRBD1 (5 bases). Per the germline V gene, CDR1 is KGHSH and CDR2 is LQKENI. V was cut by 0 bases and J by 9 bases, with 12 bases left in between. This CDR3 has 14 residues. The CDR3 nucleotides are TGTGCCAGCTCACCACCGCAAGGGGCAGGTGAGCAGTTCTTC. It translates to CASSPPQGAGEQFF.

J is TRBJ1-2 and V is TRBV27, with TRBD1 matching over 10 bases. Per the germline V gene, CDR1 is MNHEY and CDR2 is SMNVEV (reference sequence). CDR3 size: 15 residues. The trim removed 6 bases at V and 8 bases at J, leaving 12 bases unmatched. CDR3 DNA: TGTGCCAGCAGCCTATCCGGACAGGGGGGAGGCGGCTACACCTTC. Amino acids: CASSLSGQGGGGYTF.

In its sample, this clone was seen a few times. V and J are TRBV15 and TRBJ2-4; 8 nucleotides agree with TRBD1. The junction had 6 bases not matched to a gene; V was cut back by 3 bases and J by 11 bases. CDR1 is LNHNV, CDR2 YYDKDF, per germline (reference sequence). There are 13 residues in the CDR3. CDR3 coding DNA: TGTGCCACCAGCAGGGACAGGGAGCTATTTCAGTACTTC. Protein: CATSRDRELFQYF.

The chain carries TRBV10-3 and TRBJ2-7; the D is unclear. The germline CDR1 and CDR2 sequences are ENHRY and SYGVKD. V was cut by 5 bases and J by 7 bases, with 12 bases left in between. This CDR3 is built from 12 residues. This chain's CDR3 is CAISLSPSEQYF. Written as DNA, the CDR3 is TGTGCCATCAGTTTAAGTCCTTCGGAGCAGTACTTC.

The rearrangement links TRBV7-6 to TRBJ1-5; D is undetermined. The CDR3 loop spans 14 amino acids. Germline loops: CDR1 SGHVS, CDR2 FNYEAQ. V lost 2 bases, J lost 1 base, and 6 bases lay in between. The CDR3 coding sequence is TGTGCCAGCAGCTTACAGAAAAGCAATCAGCCCCAGCATTTT. Its translation: CASSLQKSNQPQHF. The complete variable domain, with remaining parts taken from reference TRBV7-6 and TRBJ1-5, reads GAGVSQSPRYKVTKRGQDVALRCDPISGHVSLYWYRQALGQGPEFLTYFNYEAQQDKSGLPNDRFSAERPEGSISTLTIQRTEQRDSAMYRCASSLQKSNQPQHFGDGTRLSIL.

The J gene is TRBJ1-1, the V gene TRBV4-1; no clear D gene. Germline CDR1 reads MGHRA; CDR2 reads YSYEKL. V was pared by 1 base and J by 1 base, with 1 base between. There are 12 residues in the CDR3. The chain's CDR3 is CASSQGNTEAFF. The CDR3 region has the DNA TGCGCCAGCAGCCAAGGGAACACTGAAGCTTTCTTT.

This chain uses TRBV28 with TRBJ2-1, with D maybe TRBD2 (6 bases). In germline, CDR1 is MDHEN, CDR2 SYDVKM. V was shortened by 8 bases and J by 8 bases, with 13 bases between the two germline ends. The CDR3 runs 12 residues. For the CDR3, the DNA is TGTGCCAGCGGAGGGCCCCTTTATGAGCAGTTCTTC. Translation gives CASGGPLYEQFF.

The V and J genes are TRBV28 and TRBJ2-7; D perhaps matches TRBD1 (7 bases). V lost 10 bases and J 0 bases, leaving 19 bases between the germline ends. The CDR3 loop spans 15 amino acids. Germline values: CDR1 MDHEN, CDR2 SYDVKM. DNA for the CDR3: TGTGCCACCTGGGGAGGACAGGACCGCTCCTACGAGCAGTACTTC. Its protein is CATWGGQDRSYEQYF.

V usage is TRBV30 and J usage is TRBJ1-5, with TRBD1 matching over 8 bases. The trim removed 5 bases at V and 6 bases at J, leaving 9 bases unmatched. This CDR3 has 14 residues. Germline CDR1 and CDR2: GTSNPN and SVGIG (reference sequence). The CDR3 region has the DNA TGTGCCTGGGGGGGACAGGCATTCACTCAGCCCCAGCATTTT. Encoded protein: CAWGGQAFTQPQHF.

This rearrangement joins TRBV10-1 to TRBJ1-4; D perhaps matches TRBD1 (5 bases). This CDR3 region has 14 residues. Per the germline V gene, CDR1 is WNHNN and CDR2 is SYGVQD (reference sequence). Trimming shortened V by 3 bases and J by 5 bases, and 10 bases separated the two germline ends. The CDR3 DNA is TGCGCCAGCAGTGACCCGGGGGAGAATGAAAAACTGTTTTTT. It specifies CASSDPGENEKLFF.

The V and J genes are TRBV19 and TRBJ1-5; TRBD1 matches 7 bases. The length of the CDR3 is 14 residues. The V gene's germline CDR1 is LNHDA and CDR2 SQIVND (reference sequence). V gave up 5 bases and J gave up 4 bases; unmatched junction bases: 5. Written as DNA, the CDR3 is TGTGCCAGTAGTGAGGGGGCTCGGAATCAGCCCCAGCATTTT. Residues: CASSEGARNQPQHF.